The 20 T cell receptor beta chains given below trace back to one sample, sequenced in a study of T cells expressing NK-cell markers. TCRdb reprocessed the 5' RACE reads, with one entry per CDR3 protein and no DNA. The sample has 450,000 to 600,000 distinct CDR3 sequences; the top ten hold approximately 3.6%. Sequenced: blood T cells: a sorted CD56 or NKG2C T cell subset, CD4+ or CD8+ T cells, or bulk PBMC T cells (not recorded which). These receptors were collected from a man younger than 35 in good health.

The V gene is TRBV5-5, the J gene TRBJ2-1; there is no DNA to check the TCRdb D call of TRBD2. CDR1 is SGHKS and CDR2 is YYEKEE in the germline V gene (reference sequence). This CDR3 comprises 15 residues. CDR3 residues: CASSFRLAGGNEQFF.

The V and J genes are TRBV3-1 and TRBJ2-1; TCRdb's D call, TRBD1, is unchecked because there is no DNA. The CDR3 consists of 17 residues. Germline V gives CDR1 LGHDT, CDR2 YNNKEL (reference sequence). The CDR3 region is CASSPPLSERTYNEQFF.

This rearrangement joins TRBV7-7 to TRBJ2-5. Per the germline V gene, CDR1 is SSHAT and CDR2 is FNYEAQ (reference sequence). The CDR3 has 14 residues. The CDR3 region is CASSLAAWGETQYF.

J is TRBJ1-1 and V is TRBV13. The CDR3 is 14 residues long. Germline CDR1 PRHDT, CDR2 FYEKMQ (reference sequence). The CDR3 loop is CASRPRVQDTEAFF.

This chain uses TRBV5-1 with TRBJ2-3; the TCRdb call, TRBD2, lacks DNA for checking. The CDR3 consists of 14 residues. In germline, CDR1 is SGHRS, CDR2 YFSETQ. The CDR3 loop reads CASSRGSVTDTQYF.

The rearrangement links TRBV7-8 to TRBJ1-2. Germline loops: CDR1 SGHVS, CDR2 FQNEAQ. The CDR3 has 14 amino acids. The CDR3 reads CASSLVATEDGYTF.

This rearrangement joins TRBV11-2 to TRBJ2-1; TCRdb returns TRBD2, unconfirmable since there is no DNA. Per the germline V gene, CDR1 is SGHAT and CDR2 is FQNNGV. CDR3 length: 15 residues. The CDR3 region is CASSFWTSGFNEQFF.

The chain combines TRBV15 with TRBJ2-3; TCRdb names TRBD2, which stays unverified in the absence of DNA. CDR3 length: 14 amino acids. Germline values: CDR1 LNHNV, CDR2 YYDKDF (reference sequence). The CDR3 reads CATSSGGPFDTQYF.

The rearrangement joins TRBV6-5 to TRBJ2-7; TCRdb proposes TRBD1, but this gene call is untestable without DNA. The CDR3 consists of 13 residues. Germline CDR1 is MNHEY and CDR2 is SVGAGI. The CDR3 loop is CASSYPGTGTQYF.

The chain carries TRBV6-1 and TRBJ1-1; the TCRdb call, TRBD1, lacks DNA for checking. This CDR3 spans 17 amino acids. Germline V gene sequence: CDR1 MNHNS, CDR2 SASEGT. The chain's CDR3 is CASSTTGVSILNTEAFF.

The rearrangement joins TRBV27 to TRBJ2-1; TCRdb selects TRBD1, and the lack of DNA leaves this call unchecked. The germline gives CDR1 MNHEY, CDR2 SMNVEV (reference sequence). The CDR3 loop spans 13 amino acids. CDR3 region: CASSMTANNEQFF.

The chain couples TRBV12-3 or TRBV12-4 to TRBJ1-1; TCRdb picks TRBD1, but there is no DNA to check that call. The CDR3 spans 12 residues. CDR3 sequence: CASSRWTVEAFF.

The rearrangement links TRBV29-1 to TRBJ1-1; TCRdb's D call, TRBD1, is unchecked because there is no DNA. Germline V gives CDR1 SQVTM, CDR2 ANQGSEA. The CDR3 extends over 14 amino acids. CDR3: CSVAPGEGNTEAFF.

The chain carries TRBV11-2 and TRBJ1-2; the D call from TCRdb, TRBD1, cannot be confirmed without DNA. The CDR3 runs 13 residues. CDR1 is SGHAT and CDR2 is FQNNGV in the germline V gene. The CDR3: CASSLGFRDGYTF.

The chain uses TRBV6-2 or TRBV6-3 and TRBJ1-1; the D call of TRBD1 rests on TCRdb alone, since no DNA is present to check it. Germline V gives CDR1 MNHEY, CDR2 SVGEGT. The CDR3 is 17 residues long. CDR3 in amino acids: CASSYPDRGLTNTEAFF.

The rearrangement links TRBV11-1 to TRBJ2-2; lacking DNA, the TRBD1 call made by TCRdb goes unchecked. In germline, CDR1 is SGHAT, CDR2 FQDESV (reference sequence). The CDR3 consists of 18 residues. CDR3: CASTSTIPGKGRTGELFF. The whole variable domain, remainder taken from reference TRBV11-1 and TRBJ2-2, is EAEVAQSPRYKITEKSQAVAFWCDPISGHATLYWYRQILGQGPELLVQFQDESVVDDSQLPKDRFSAERLKGVDSTLKIQPAELGDSAMYLCASTSTIPGKGRTGELFFGEGSRLTVL.

This rearrangement joins TRBV4-2 to TRBJ2-2; as DNA is missing, the TRBD1 call by TCRdb cannot be tested. This CDR3 has 14 amino acids. Germline V gene sequence: CDR1 LGHNA, CDR2 YNFKEQ. This CDR3 reads CASNGAGGTGELFF.

The chain is built from TRBV27 and TRBJ2-1; TCRdb names TRBD2, which stays unverified in the absence of DNA. Germline V CDR1 and CDR2: MNHEY, SMNVEV (reference sequence). The CDR3 runs to 15 residues. The CDR3 spells CASSLTRFRAHEQFF.

The rearrangement uses TRBV7-9 and TRBJ1-1. CDR3 length: 13 amino acids. Germline CDR1 SEHNR, CDR2 FQNEAQ (reference sequence). The chain's CDR3 is CASSLETLAEAFF.

This sequence joins TRBV28 and TRBJ2-1; TCRdb outputs TRBD1, but without DNA this stays unchecked. CDR1 is MDHEN, CDR2 SYDVKM, per germline. This CDR3 contains 12 residues. The CDR3 sequence: CASKGSPREQFF.